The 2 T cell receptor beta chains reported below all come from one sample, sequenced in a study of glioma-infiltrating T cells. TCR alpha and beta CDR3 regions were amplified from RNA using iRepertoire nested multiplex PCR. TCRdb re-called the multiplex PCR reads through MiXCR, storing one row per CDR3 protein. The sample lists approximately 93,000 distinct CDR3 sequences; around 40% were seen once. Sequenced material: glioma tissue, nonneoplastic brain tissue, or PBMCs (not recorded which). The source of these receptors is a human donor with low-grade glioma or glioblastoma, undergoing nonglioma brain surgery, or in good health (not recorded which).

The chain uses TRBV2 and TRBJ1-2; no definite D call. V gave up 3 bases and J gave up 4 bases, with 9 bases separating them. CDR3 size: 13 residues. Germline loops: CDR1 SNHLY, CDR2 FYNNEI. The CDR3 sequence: CASSENPGYGYTF. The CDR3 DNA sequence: TGTGCCAGCAGTGAGAACCCGGGCTATGGCTACACCTTC.

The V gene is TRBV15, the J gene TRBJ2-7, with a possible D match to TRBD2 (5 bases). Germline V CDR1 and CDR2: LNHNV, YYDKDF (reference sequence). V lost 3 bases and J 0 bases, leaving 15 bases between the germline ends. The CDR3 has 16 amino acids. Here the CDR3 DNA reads TGTGCCACCAGCAGCGGACTCACCGTATCCTCCTACGAGCAGTACTTC. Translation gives CATSSGLTVSSYEQYF.